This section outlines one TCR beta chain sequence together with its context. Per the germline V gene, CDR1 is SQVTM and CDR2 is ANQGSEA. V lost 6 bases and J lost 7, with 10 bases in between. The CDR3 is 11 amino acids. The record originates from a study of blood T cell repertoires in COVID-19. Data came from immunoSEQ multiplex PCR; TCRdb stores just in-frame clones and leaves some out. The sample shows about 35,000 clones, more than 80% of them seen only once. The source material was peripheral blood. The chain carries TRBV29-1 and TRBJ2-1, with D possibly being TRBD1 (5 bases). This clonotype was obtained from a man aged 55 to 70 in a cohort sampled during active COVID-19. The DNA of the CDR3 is TGCAGCGTCGCCCGACAGAATGAGCAGTTCTTC. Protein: CSVARQNEQFF.